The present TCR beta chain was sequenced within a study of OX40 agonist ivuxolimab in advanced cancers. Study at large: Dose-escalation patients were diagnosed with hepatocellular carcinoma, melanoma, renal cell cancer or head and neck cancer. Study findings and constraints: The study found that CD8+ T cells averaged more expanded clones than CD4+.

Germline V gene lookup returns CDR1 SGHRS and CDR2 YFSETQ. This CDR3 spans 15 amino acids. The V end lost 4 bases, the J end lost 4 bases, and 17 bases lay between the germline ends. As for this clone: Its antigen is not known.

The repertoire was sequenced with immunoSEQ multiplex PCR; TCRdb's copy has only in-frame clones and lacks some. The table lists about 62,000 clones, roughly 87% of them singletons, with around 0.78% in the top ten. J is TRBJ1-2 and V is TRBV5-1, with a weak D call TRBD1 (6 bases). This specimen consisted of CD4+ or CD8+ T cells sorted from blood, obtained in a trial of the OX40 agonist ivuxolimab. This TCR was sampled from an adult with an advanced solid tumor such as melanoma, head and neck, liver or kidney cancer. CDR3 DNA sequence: TGCGCCAGCAGCCCCGCAGGGGTTCCGTTCTATGGCTACACCTTC. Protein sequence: CASSPAGVPFYGYTF.